A selection of T cell receptor beta chains follows, all from one sample in a study of cytomegalovirus exposure and HLA in healthy donors. Assay used: immunoSEQ multiplex PCR; TCRdb lists only in-frame clones, some missing. Of some 100,000 clones in the sample, 79% are singletons; the top ten hold roughly 4%. The sample consisted of PBMCs. These receptors all come from a female donor in good health and CMV-seropositive. The CDR3 runs from the conserved cysteine through the conserved F or W. Each record gives: clone size, D gene, J gene, V gene, CDR3 DNA, CDR3 protein. The D gene is left open where the match is weak. Clone size is shown for a subset of rows, as once, few, many or a class of expanded clone.

- TRBD1 TRBJ2-1 TRBV9 TGTGCCAGCAGCACCGGGACAGGAGTGTACAATGAGCAGTTCTTC CASSTGTGVYNEQFF
once - TRBJ1-2 TRBV19 TGTGCCAGTAGTCTCGAAGACCAGGGGTTCGGCTACACCTTC CASSLEDQGFGYTF
- - TRBJ2-2 TRBV6-5 TGTGCCAGCAGTCCTAGCGTCAACACCGGGGAGCTGTTTTTT CASSPSVNTGELFF
- - TRBJ2-1 TRBV7-9 TGTGCCAGCAGCCCAATGGGTCGGGGGGCGCAGGATGAGCAGTTCTTC CASSPMGRGAQDEQFF
- - TRBJ1-3 TRBV18 TGTGCCAGCTCACCACAGGAGGTCACGGGGGGAAACACCATATATTTT CASSPQEVTGGNTIYF
- - TRBJ1-1 TRBV18 TGTGCCAGCTCACCCCTGGGTAGGGGTTCTGGGGTACCCACTGAAGCTTTCTTT CASSPLGRGSGVPTEAFF
- - TRBJ2-1 TRBV4-2 TGTGCCAGCAGCCAAGATATGGAGGGGCGTACGGGTGAGCAGTTCTTC CASSQDMEGRTGEQFF
- - TRBJ2-3 TRBV19 TGTGCCAGTGGCCGAGGCGGGGACTTGGATACGCAGTATTTT CASGRGGDLDTQYF
- TRBD1 TRBJ1-4 TRBV4-1 TGCGCCAGCAGCCAAGAACGGACAGGGTGGAATGAAAAACTGTTTTTT CASSQERTGWNEKLFF
- - TRBJ2-2 TRBV4-3 TGCGCCAGCAGCCAAGACGGGGTCCCGAACACCGGGGAGCTGTTTTTT CASSQDGVPNTGELFF
few TRBD1 TRBJ1-1 TRBV5-1 TGCGCCAGCAGTCCGACAGGGGCGAACACTGAAGCTTTCTTT CASSPTGANTEAFF
- TRBD2 TRBJ2-7 TRBV11-3 TGTGCCAGCAGCTTAGGCGGGGGTAGCTCCTACGAGCAGTACTTC CASSLGGGSSYEQYF
- - TRBJ1-1 TRBV14 TGTGCCAGCAGCCAAGATCAGGGCGAGAACACTGAAGCTTTCTTT CASSQDQGENTEAFF
- TRBD2 TRBJ2-1 TRBV5-1 TGCGCCAGCAGTCCGGACGACGGGGGGGAGTTCTTC CASSPDDGGEFF
- TRBD1 TRBJ1-4 TRBV9 TGTGCCAGCAGCCCTTGGACAGGGAGTCGGATTGAAAAACTGTTTTTT CASSPWTGSRIEKLFF
- - TRBJ2-7 TRBV2 TGTGCCAGCGGGCAGGGGAATAGCGAGCAGTACTTC CASGQGNSEQYF
- TRBD2 TRBJ2-2 TRBV15 TGTGCCACCAGCCGACCCTTGGCGGGAGCGGGCGGGGAGCTGTTTTTT CATSRPLAGAGGELFF
- - TRBJ1-1 TRBV5-1 TGCGCCAGCAGCTTGAAGGGAGGGGTAGAAGCTTTCTTT CASSLKGGVEAFF
- TRBD2 TRBJ2-3 TRBV5-6 TGTGCCAGCAGTCCATTCGGACTAGCGGGGGTCACAGATACGCAGTATTTT CASSPFGLAGVTDTQYF
- - TRBJ1-2 TRBV23-1 TGCGCCAGCACCGCAAAGAGAGGGTTAAGACTTGACATTGGAGTCTTC CASTAKRGLRLDIGVF
- TRBD1 TRBJ2-7 TRBV14 TGTGCCAGCAGCCAAGACATGGGACAGGGGGCGGCTGAGCAGTACTTC CASSQDMGQGAAEQYF
- - TRBJ2-1 TRBV7-9 TGTGCCAGCAGCTTAGTTGACAGCTCCTACAATGAGCAGTTCTTC CASSLVDSSYNEQFF
- - TRBJ2-3 TRBV12-5 TGTGCTAGTGGTCCTGAGGCCTTAACGCAGTATTTT CASGPEALTQYF
- - TRBJ1-4 TRBV18 TGTGCCAGCTCACCGCCTGGGGACACTGAAAAACTGTTTTTT CASSPPGDTEKLFF
- - TRBJ1-4 TRBV27 TGTGCCAGCAGTTTATTTCGGGACACAGAAAAACTGTTTTTT CASSLFRDTEKLFF
few - TRBJ1-2 TRBV19 TGTGCCAGTAGTAGGGCAGGGAACTATGGCTACACCTTC CASSRAGNYGYTF
- TRBD1 TRBJ1-6 TRBV5-6 TGTGCCAGCAGCCCGGACAGGGTGTATTCACCCCTCCACTTT CASSPDRVYSPLHF
- - TRBJ1-2 TRBV7-9 TGTGCCAGCAGCTTAGACGGGGTTTATGGCTACACCTTC CASSLDGVYGYTF
- TRBD1 TRBJ1-2 TRBV4-2 TGTGCCAGCAGCCAAGGGGACAGGGCTCCCGGCTACACCTTC CASSQGDRAPGYTF
- TRBD2 TRBJ2-3 TRBV5-1 TGCGCCAGCAGCTTTAGCGGGAGGGCCAAAGATACGCAGTATTTT CASSFSGRAKDTQYF
- - TRBJ2-2 TRBV5-8 TGTGCCAGCAGCGCAGGCCGGGGAAAAGGTGGCACCGGGGAGCTGTTTTTT CASSAGRGKGGTGELFF
- - TRBJ1-1 TRBV6-5 TGTGCCAGCAGTTACTCAGCTTTGAACACTGAAGCTTTCTTT CASSYSALNTEAFF
once - TRBJ1-2 TRBV6-5 TGTGCCAGCAGTTACTCGGGACTTGCTAACTATGGCTACACCTTC CASSYSGLANYGYTF
few - TRBJ1-3 TRBV6-6 TGTGCCAGCAGTTACGGGGGGGACTCTGGAAACACCATATATTTT CASSYGGDSGNTIYF
few - TRBJ2-1 TRBV7-9 TGTGCCAGCAGCACCCGGGGGAATGAGCAGTTCTTC CASSTRGNEQFF
- - TRBJ2-3 TRBV20-1 TGCAGTGCTAGAGGAGGAGATACGCAGTATTTT CSARGGDTQYF
- - TRBJ2-1 TRBV30 TGTGCCTGGAGTGGACAGTCGTATGAGCAGTTCTTC CAWSGQSYEQFF
- - TRBJ2-4 TRBV19 TGTGCCAGTAACGTGGGAAGAGGCGGGGACATTCAGTACTTC CASNVGRGGDIQYF
- - TRBJ1-2 TRBV30 TGTGCCTGGAGTACGGGCTATGGCTACACCTTC CAWSTGYGYTF